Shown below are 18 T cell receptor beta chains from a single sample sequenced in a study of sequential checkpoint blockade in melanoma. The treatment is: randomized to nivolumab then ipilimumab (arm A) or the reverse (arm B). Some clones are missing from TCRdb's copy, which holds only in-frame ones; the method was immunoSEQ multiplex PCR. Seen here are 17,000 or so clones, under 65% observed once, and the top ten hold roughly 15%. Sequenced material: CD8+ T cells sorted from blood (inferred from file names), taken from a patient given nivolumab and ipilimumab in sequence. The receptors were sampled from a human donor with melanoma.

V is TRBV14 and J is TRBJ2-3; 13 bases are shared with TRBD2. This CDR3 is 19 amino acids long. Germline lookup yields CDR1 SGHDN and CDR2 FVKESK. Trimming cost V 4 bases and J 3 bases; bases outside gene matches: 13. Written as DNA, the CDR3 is TGTGCCAGCAGCCCCGGGACTAGCGGGACGCCTCGGTCGACAGATACGCAGTATTTT. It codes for CASSPGTSGTPRSTDTQYF.

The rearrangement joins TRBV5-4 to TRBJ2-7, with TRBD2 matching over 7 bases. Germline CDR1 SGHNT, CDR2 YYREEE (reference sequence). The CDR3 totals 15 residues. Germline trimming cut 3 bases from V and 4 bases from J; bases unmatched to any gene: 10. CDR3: CASSYWLGGSYEQYF. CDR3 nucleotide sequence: TGTGCCAGCAGCTATTGGTTGGGCGGGAGTTACGAGCAGTACTTC.

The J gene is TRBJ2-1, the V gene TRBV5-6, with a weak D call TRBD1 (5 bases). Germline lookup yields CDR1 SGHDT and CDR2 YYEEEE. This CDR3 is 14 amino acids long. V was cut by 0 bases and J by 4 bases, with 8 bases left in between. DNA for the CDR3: TGTGCCAGCAGCTTGGAGGACATATACAATGAGCAGTTCTTC. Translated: CASSLEDIYNEQFF.

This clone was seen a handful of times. CDR3 in DNA: TGTGCCTGGAGTCCCCCCGGGACAGGGACTTCACCCCTCCACTTT. As protein: CAWSPPGTGTSPLHF. The chain recombines TRBV30 with TRBJ1-6; TRBD1 matches at 9 bases. V was pared by 2 bases and J by 9 bases, with 8 bases of the junction left unmatched. CDR3 length equals 15 residues. In germline, CDR1 is GTSNPN, CDR2 SVGIG (reference sequence).

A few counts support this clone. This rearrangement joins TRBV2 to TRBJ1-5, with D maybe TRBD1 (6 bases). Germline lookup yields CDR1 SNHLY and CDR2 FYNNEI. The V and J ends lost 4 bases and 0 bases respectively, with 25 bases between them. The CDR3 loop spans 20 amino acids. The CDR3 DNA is TGTGCCAGCAGTGTATGGAGTGTGCTTGGGGGGGCGGTTAGCAATCAGCCCCAGCATTTT. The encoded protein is CASSVWSVLGGAVSNQPQHF.

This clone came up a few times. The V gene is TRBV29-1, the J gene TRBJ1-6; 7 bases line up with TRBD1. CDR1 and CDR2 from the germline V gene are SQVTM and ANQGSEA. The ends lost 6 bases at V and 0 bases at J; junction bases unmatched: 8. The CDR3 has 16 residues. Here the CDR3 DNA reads TGCAGCGTCTTCGTACAGGGGAGCTCCTATAATTCACCCCTCCACTTT. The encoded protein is CSVFVQGSSYNSPLHF. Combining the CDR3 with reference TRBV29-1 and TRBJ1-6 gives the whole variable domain SAVISQKPSRDICQRGTSLTIQCQVDSQVTMMFWYRQQPGQSLTLIATANQGSEATYESGFVIDKFPISRPNLTFSTLTVSNMSPEDSSIYLCSVFVQGSSYNSPLHFGNGTRLTVT.

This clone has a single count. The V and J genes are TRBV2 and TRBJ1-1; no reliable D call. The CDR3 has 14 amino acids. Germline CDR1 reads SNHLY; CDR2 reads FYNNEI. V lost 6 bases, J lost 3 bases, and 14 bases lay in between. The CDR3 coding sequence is TGTGCCAGCAGCGAGACTGGTGCCTACACTGAAGCTTTCTTT. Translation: CASSETGAYTEAFF.

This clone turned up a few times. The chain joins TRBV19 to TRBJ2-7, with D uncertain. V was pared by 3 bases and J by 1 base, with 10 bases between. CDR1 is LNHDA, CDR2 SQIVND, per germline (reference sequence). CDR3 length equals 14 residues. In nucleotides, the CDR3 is TGTGCCAGTAGTATTGGTTCGGGTTCCTACGAGCAGTACTTC. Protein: CASSIGSGSYEQYF.

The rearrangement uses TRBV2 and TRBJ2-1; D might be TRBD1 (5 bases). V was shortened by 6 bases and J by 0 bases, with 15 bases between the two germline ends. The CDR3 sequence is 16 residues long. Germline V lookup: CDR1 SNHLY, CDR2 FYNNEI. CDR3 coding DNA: TGTGCCAGCAGAGACAGCCCAGCGAGCTCCTACAATGAGCAGTTCTTC. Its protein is CASRDSPASSYNEQFF.

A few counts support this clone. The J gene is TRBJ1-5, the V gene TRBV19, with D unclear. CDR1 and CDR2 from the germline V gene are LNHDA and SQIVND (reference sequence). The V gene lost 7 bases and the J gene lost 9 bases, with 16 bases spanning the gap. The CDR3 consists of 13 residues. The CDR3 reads CASTPSGGGPQHF. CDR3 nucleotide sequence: TGTGCCAGTACCCCCTCAGGTGGAGGGCCCCAGCATTTT.

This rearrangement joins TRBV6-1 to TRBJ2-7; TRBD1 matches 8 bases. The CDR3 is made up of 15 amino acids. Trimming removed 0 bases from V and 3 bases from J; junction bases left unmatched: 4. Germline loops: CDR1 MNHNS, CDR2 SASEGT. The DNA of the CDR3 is TGTGCCAGCAGTGAAGCTCCTGGACAGGGCTACGAGCAGTACTTC. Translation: CASSEAPGQGYEQYF.

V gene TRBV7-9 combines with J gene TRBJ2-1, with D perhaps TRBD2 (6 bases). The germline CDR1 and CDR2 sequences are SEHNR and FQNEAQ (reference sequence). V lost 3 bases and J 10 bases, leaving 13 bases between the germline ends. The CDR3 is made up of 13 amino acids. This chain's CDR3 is CASSLTAGREQFF. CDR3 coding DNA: TGTGCCAGCAGCTTGACCGCGGGACGGGAGCAGTTCTTC.

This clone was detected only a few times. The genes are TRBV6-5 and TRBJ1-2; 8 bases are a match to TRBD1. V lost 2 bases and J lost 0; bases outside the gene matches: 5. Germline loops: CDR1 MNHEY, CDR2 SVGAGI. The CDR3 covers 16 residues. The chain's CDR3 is CASSYGQGLANYGYTF. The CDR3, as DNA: TGTGCCAGCAGTTACGGACAGGGACTTGCTAACTATGGCTACACCTTC.

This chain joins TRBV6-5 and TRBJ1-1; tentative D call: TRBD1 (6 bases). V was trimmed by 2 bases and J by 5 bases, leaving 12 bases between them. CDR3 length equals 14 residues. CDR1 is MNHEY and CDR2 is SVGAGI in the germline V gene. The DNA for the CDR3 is TGTGCCAGCAGTTACATCCAGGGGCAGACTGAAGCTTTCTTT. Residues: CASSYIQGQTEAFF.

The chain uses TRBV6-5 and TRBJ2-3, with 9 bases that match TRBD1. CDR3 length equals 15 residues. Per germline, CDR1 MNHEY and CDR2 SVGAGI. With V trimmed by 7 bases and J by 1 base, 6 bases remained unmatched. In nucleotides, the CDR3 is TGTGCCAGCACCGGGACAGGGACGGGCACAGATACGCAGTATTTT. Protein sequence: CASTGTGTGTDTQYF.

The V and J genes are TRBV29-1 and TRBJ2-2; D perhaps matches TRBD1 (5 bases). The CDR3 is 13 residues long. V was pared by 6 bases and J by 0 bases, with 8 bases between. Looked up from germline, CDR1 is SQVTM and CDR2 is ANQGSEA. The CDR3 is CSVRVSNTGELFF. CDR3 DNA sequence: TGCAGCGTCAGGGTTTCGAACACCGGGGAGCTGTTTTTT.

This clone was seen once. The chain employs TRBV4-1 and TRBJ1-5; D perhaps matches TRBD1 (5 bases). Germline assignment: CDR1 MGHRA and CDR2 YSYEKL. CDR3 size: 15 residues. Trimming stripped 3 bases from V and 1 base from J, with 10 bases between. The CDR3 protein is CASSQWGDSNQPQHF. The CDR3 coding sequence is TGCGCCAGCAGCCAGTGGGGGGACAGCAATCAGCCCCAGCATTTT.

This chain's CDR3 is CASSAGTGDNEQYF. For the CDR3, the DNA is TGTGCCAGCAGCGCCGGGACAGGGGACAACGAGCAGTACTTC. The chain recombines TRBV5-3 with TRBJ2-7; 10 bases are a match to TRBD1. TRBV5-3 is noted as an ORF with a role that remains uncertain. This CDR3 is built from 14 residues. Trimming removed 8 bases from V and 5 bases from J; junction bases left unmatched: 10.